One and the same sample provided the 17 T cell receptor beta chains below, sequenced in a study of blood T cell repertoires in COVID-19. Here immunoSEQ multiplex PCR was the method, and the copy in TCRdb shows in-frame clones only, minus some. This sample yields approximately 200,000 clones, of which 80% to 85% are seen a single time; about 4.8% belongs to the top ten. What was sequenced was peripheral blood. These TCRs come from a woman in her 30s with acute or convalescent COVID-19.

This clone has just one count. The CDR3 is CASGPSGTYEQYF. The CDR3 nucleotides are TGCGCCAGCGGACCTAGCGGGACATACGAGCAGTACTTC. The V gene is TRBV5-1, the J gene TRBJ2-7; 9 nucleotides align to TRBD2. V trimming: 7 bases; J trimming: 4 bases; junction bases outside the gene matches: 6. The length of the CDR3 is 13 residues. Per the germline V gene, CDR1 is SGHRS and CDR2 is YFSETQ.

The chain employs TRBV29-1 and TRBJ1-2, with 8 bases lining up with TRBD1. Germline assignment: CDR1 SQVTM and CDR2 ANQGSEA. Losses at the gene ends were 8 bases for V and 5 bases for J; bases not matched to a gene: 7. This CDR3 spans 12 amino acids. The chain's CDR3 is CSIYRGNYGYTF. The CDR3 coding sequence is TGCAGCATTTACAGGGGGAATTATGGCTACACCTTC. Using reference TRBV29-1 and TRBJ1-2 for the parts outside the CDR3, the full variable domain is SAVISQKPSRDICQRGTSLTIQCQVDSQVTMMFWYRQQPGQSLTLIATANQGSEATYESGFVIDKFPISRPNLTFSTLTVSNMSPEDSSIYLCSIYRGNYGYTFGSGTRLTVV.

This chain uses TRBV7-2 with TRBJ1-2; 11 positions match TRBD1. Trimming took 4 bases from V and 8 from J; bases not matched to a gene: 9. Germline V gives CDR1 SGHTA, CDR2 FQGNSA. This CDR3 has 15 amino acids. The CDR3 region is CASSSFGQGAWGYTF. Written as DNA, the CDR3 is TGTGCCAGCAGCTCCTTTGGACAGGGGGCTTGGGGCTACACCTTC.

This rearrangement joins TRBV28 to TRBJ2-1; D call uncertain. This CDR3 is 15 amino acids long. CDR1 and CDR2 from the germline V gene are MDHEN and SYDVKM. V shed 3 bases and J shed 3 bases, with 12 bases lying between them. The CDR3 loop is CASSLVGSVYNEQFF. CDR3 in DNA: TGTGCCAGCAGTTTGGTGGGCTCTGTCTACAATGAGCAGTTCTTC.

This sequence joins TRBV5-1 and TRBJ2-4; 11 bases agree with TRBD2. After removal of 1 base from V and 5 bases from J, the junction contained 11 bases not matched to a gene. Germline CDR1 is SGHRS and CDR2 is YFSETQ. CDR3 length: 18 amino acids. As DNA, the CDR3 is TGCGCCAGCAGCTTGATGGCTAGCGGGAGGAAGGATCAAAACATTCAGTACTTC. This gives the protein CASSLMASGRKDQNIQYF.

V usage is TRBV10-3 and J usage is TRBJ2-7; tentative D call: TRBD2 (6 bases). Germline V gene data show CDR1 as ENHRY and CDR2 as SYGVKD. CDR3 length equals 15 residues. V was pared by 0 bases and J by 2 bases, with 11 bases between. For the CDR3, the DNA is TGTGCCATCAGTGAGTCGTCGCCGGGGGCCTACGAGCAGTACTTC. Its translation is CAISESSPGAYEQYF.

There are a few counts of this clone. V usage is TRBV6-4 and J usage is TRBJ1-1; TRBD1 matches at 8 bases. V lost 6 bases to trimming and J lost 0 bases; unmatched junction nucleotides: 15. Germline V gives CDR1 MRHNA, CDR2 SNTAGT. The CDR3 runs 18 residues. CDR3: CASRERTITGGVNTEAFF. CDR3 nucleotide sequence: TGTGCCAGCAGGGAACGGACTATAACAGGGGGTGTGAACACTGAAGCTTTCTTT.

The V and J genes are TRBV29-1 and TRBJ1-2; TRBD1 matches 10 bases. Per germline, CDR1 SQVTM and CDR2 ANQGSEA. The J segment lost 3 bases and the V segment lost 6 bases, leaving 10 bases of the junction unmatched. The CDR3 sequence is 15 residues long. The CDR3 sequence: CSVSGTGAMDYGYTF. CDR3 bases: TGCAGCGTATCCGGGACAGGGGCCATGGACTATGGCTACACCTTC. The whole variable domain, remainder taken from reference TRBV29-1 and TRBJ1-2, is SAVISQKPSRDICQRGTSLTIQCQVDSQVTMMFWYRQQPGQSLTLIATANQGSEATYESGFVIDKFPISRPNLTFSTLTVSNMSPEDSSIYLCSVSGTGAMDYGYTFGSGTRLTVV.

This clone was picked up a small number of times. The chain carries TRBV7-9 and TRBJ1-6; the D gene is possibly TRBD1 (6 bases). This CDR3 spans 14 amino acids. The V gene lost 5 bases and the J gene lost 8 bases, with 13 bases spanning the gap. Looked up from germline, CDR1 is SEHNR and CDR2 is FQNEAQ (reference sequence). The CDR3 coding sequence is TGTGCCAGCAGCCAACAGGGTGTTTATTCACCCCTCCACTTT. Protein product: CASSQQGVYSPLHF.

This chain's CDR3 is CASSPPRIGRSSYNSPLHF. The CDR3 coding sequence is TGTGCCAGCAGCCCACCCCGGATTGGAAGGAGCTCCTATAATTCACCCCTCCACTTT. The chain is built from TRBV3-1 (or the pseudogene TRBV3-2) and TRBJ1-6, with unresolved D. Trimming removed 4 bases from V and 0 bases from J, with 19 bases in between. Germline V gene lookup returns CDR1 LGHDT and CDR2 YNNKEL (reference sequence). This CDR3 has 19 residues.

The gene calls are TRBV7-8 and TRBJ2-4, with 10 bases aligning to TRBD1. V was pared by 5 bases and J by 3 bases, with 4 bases of the junction left unmatched. Germline-derived CDR1 and CDR2 are SGHVS and FQNEAQ. The CDR3 has 15 amino acids. The CDR3 DNA reads as TGTGCCAGCAGCCCATGGGACAGGGGCAAAAACATTCAGTACTTC. It yields the protein CASSPWDRGKNIQYF.

This chain connects TRBV4-2 to TRBJ2-2; 8 nucleotides align to TRBD2. CDR1 is LGHNA, CDR2 YNFKEQ, per germline. The CDR3 is 15 residues long. The trim removed 2 bases at V and 7 bases at J, leaving 6 bases unmatched. In DNA, the CDR3 is TGTGCCAGCAGCCAATTTAGCGGGATGGGCGGGGAGCTGTTTTTT. It translates to CASSQFSGMGGELFF.

The chain links TRBV19 to TRBJ2-5; unclear D gene. V was shortened by 3 bases and J by 0 bases, with 11 bases between the two germline ends. Germline V lookup: CDR1 LNHDA, CDR2 SQIVND (reference sequence). This CDR3 spans 15 amino acids. CDR3 nucleotide sequence: TGTGCCAGTAGTATCTGGCAGGCGCACCAAGAGACCCAGTACTTC. Encoded protein: CASSIWQAHQETQYF.

The chain is built from TRBV15 and TRBJ2-7, with D perhaps TRBD1 (5 bases). This CDR3 has 15 residues. In germline, CDR1 is LNHNV, CDR2 YYDKDF (reference sequence). V shed 8 bases and J shed 2 bases, with 19 bases lying between them. The CDR3 loop is CATRATTGITYEQYF. As DNA, the CDR3 is TGTGCCACCCGAGCCACCACAGGAATAACCTACGAGCAGTACTTC.

The chain combines TRBV28 with TRBJ1-5; maybe TRBD1 (6 bases). Trimming pared 0 bases from V and 3 bases from J, leaving 15 bases between. Germline V gene lookup returns CDR1 MDHEN and CDR2 SYDVKM. The CDR3 covers 17 residues. In DNA form, the CDR3 reads TGTGCCAGCAGTTTATGGCAGGGGCAGGGCTCCAATCAGCCCCAGCATTTT. Amino acid sequence: CASSLWQGQGSNQPQHF.

This clone was seen once. The genes are TRBV9 and TRBJ2-6, with D perhaps TRBD2 (6 bases). V was pared by 0 bases and J by 0 bases, with 10 bases between. The CDR3 covers 17 residues. Germline lookup yields CDR1 SGDLS and CDR2 YYNGEE. For the CDR3, the DNA is TGTGCCAGCAGCGTAGTAGCGGTGGTCTCTGGGGCCAACGTCCTGACTTTC. Translating it yields CASSVVAVVSGANVLTF.

This sequence joins TRBV9 and TRBJ2-3; TRBD1 might be the D (5 bases). From germline, CDR1 is SGDLS and CDR2 YYNGEE. The CDR3 spans 15 residues. Trimming removed 0 bases at V and 1 base at J, with 9 bases between. The CDR3 DNA sequence: TGTGCCAGCAGCGTAGTTATAGGGGGCACAGATACGCAGTATTTT. Residues: CASSVVIGGTDTQYF.